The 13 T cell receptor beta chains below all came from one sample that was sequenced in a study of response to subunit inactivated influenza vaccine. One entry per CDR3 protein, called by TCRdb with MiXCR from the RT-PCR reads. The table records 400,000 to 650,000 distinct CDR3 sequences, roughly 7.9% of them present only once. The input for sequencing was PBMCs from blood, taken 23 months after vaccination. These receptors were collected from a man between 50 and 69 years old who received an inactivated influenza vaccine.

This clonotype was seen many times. CDR3 DNA: TGTGCCAGCAGCCCTGTAGCGGGCTACAATGAGCAGTTCTTC. This codes for CASSPVAGYNEQFF. The V call is TRBV7-6, the J call TRBJ2-1; 7 positions agree with TRBD2. Germline trimming cut 5 bases from V and 3 bases from J; bases unmatched to any gene: 4. This CDR3 has 14 residues. Germline V gives CDR1 SGHVS, CDR2 FNYEAQ.

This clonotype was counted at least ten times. This CDR3 is CASSLAKSTPKQFF. DNA for the CDR3: TGTGCCAGCAGCTTGGCCAAGTCAACACCAAAGCAGTTCTTC. V is TRBV5-4 and J is TRBJ2-1; D is uncertain. Germline V lookup: CDR1 SGHNT, CDR2 YYREEE (reference sequence). The ends were cut back, 0 bases at V and 11 bases at J, with 15 bases in the middle. CDR3 length equals 14 residues.

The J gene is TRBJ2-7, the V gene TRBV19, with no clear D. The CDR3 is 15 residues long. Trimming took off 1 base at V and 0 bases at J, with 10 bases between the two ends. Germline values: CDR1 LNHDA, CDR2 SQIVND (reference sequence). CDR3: CASSIGGRFSYEQYF. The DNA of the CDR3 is TGTGCCAGTAGTATAGGCGGACGGTTCTCCTACGAGCAGTACTTC. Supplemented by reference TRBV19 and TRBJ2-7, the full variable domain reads DGGITQSPKYLFRKEGQNVTLSCEQNLNHDAMYWYRQDPGQGLRLIYYSQIVNDFQKGDIAEGYSVSREKKESFPLTVTSAQKNPTAFYLCASSIGGRFSYEQYFGPGTRLTVT.

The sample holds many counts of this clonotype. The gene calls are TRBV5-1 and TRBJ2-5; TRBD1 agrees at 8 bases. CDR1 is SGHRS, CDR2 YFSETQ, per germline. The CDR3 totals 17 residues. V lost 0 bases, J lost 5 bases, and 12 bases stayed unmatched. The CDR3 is CASSLDGTGPAGETQYF. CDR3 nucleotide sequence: TGCGCCAGCAGCTTGGACGGGACAGGACCGGCCGGGGAGACCCAGTACTTC. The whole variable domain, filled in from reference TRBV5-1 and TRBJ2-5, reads KAGVTQTPRYLIKTRGQQVTLSCSPISGHRSVSWYQQTPGQGLQFLFEYFSETQRNKGNFPGRFSGRQFSNSRSEMNVSTLELGDSALYLCASSLDGTGPAGETQYFGPGTRLLVL.

The CDR3 nucleotides read TGCGCCAGCAGTCAATCGGGACAGGGCACAGATACGCAGTATTTT. Residues: CASSQSGQGTDTQYF. The V gene is TRBV23-1, the J gene TRBJ2-3; TRBD1 aligns across 8 bases. TRBV23-1 is an ORF; its function is uncertain. This CDR3 has 15 residues. With V trimmed by 0 bases and J by 1 base, 0 bases remained unmatched.

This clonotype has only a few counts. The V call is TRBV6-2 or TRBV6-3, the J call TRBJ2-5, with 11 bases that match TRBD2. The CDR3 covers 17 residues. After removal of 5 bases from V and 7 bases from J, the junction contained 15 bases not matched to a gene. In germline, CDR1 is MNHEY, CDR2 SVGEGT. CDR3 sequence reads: CASSNHPGLAEIRTQYF. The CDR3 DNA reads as TGTGCCAGCAGTAATCACCCGGGACTAGCGGAGATACGGACCCAGTACTTC.

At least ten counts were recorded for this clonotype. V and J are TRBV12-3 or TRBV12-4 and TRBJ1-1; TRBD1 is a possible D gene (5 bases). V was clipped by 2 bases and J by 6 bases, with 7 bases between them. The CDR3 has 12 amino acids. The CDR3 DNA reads TGTGCCAGCAGTTTAACGGGGGCTGAAGCTTTCTTT. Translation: CASSLTGAEAFF.

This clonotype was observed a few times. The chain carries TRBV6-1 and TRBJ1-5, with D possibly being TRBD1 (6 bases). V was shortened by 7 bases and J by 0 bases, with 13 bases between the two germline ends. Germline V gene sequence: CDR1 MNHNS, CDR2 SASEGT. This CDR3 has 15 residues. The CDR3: CASNPGTTSNQPQHF. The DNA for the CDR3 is TGTGCCAGCAATCCCGGGACAACTAGCAATCAGCCCCAGCATTTT.

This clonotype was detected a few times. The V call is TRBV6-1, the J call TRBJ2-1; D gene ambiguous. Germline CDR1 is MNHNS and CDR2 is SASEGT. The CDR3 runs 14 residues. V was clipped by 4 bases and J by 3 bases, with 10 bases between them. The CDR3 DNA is TGTGCCAGCAGTGGGGTAGGGCTCTACAATGAGCAGTTCTTC. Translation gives CASSGVGLYNEQFF.

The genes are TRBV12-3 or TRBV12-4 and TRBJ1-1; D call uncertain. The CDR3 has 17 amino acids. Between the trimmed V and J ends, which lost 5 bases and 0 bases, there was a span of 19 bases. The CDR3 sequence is CASSPSLVWTVNTEAFF. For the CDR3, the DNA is TGTGCCAGCAGTCCAAGTTTAGTTTGGACTGTGAACACTGAAGCTTTCTTT.

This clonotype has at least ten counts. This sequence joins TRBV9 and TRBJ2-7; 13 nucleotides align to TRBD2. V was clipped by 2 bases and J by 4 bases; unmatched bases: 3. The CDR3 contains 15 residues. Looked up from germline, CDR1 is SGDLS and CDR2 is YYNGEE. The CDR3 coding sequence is TGTGCCAGCAGCGTTGGGACTAGCGGGATATACGAGCAGTACTTC. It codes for CASSVGTSGIYEQYF.

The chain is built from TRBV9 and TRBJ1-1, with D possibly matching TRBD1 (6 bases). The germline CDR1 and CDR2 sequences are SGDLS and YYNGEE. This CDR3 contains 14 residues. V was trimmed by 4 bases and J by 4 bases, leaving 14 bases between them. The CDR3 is CASSPTGGATEAFF. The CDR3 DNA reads TGTGCCAGCAGCCCGACAGGAGGGGCCACTGAAGCTTTCTTT.

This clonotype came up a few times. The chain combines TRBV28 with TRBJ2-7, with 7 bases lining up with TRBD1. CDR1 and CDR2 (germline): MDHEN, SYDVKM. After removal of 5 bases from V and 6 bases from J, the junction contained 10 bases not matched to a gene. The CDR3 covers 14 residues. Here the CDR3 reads CASSNPTGLREQYF. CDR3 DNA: TGTGCCAGCAGTAACCCGACAGGGCTGCGCGAGCAGTACTTC.